Described below is a single T cell receptor beta chain sequence and its context. Its antigen is unidentified. PCR used 60 Vbeta primers and 13 Jbeta primers. Profiled with immunoSEQ multiplex PCR; TCRdb holds only in-frame clones, not every one. The sample comprises some 110,000 clones, 81% of which are singletons, and about 3.9% rests with the top ten. These data are taken from a study of cytomegalovirus exposure and HLA in healthy donors. Study results and caveats: Most TCR sequences were seen very rarely across donors, but some public TCRs occurred in many. Common viral pathogens were later found to be apparently linked to several of the most significant clusters. Later analysis identified a missense DCLRE1C variant that was linked to TCR beta V- and J-gene trimming. Within an earlier analysis, most TCR beta V segments proved productive either about 90% or about 30% of the time.

The V and J ends lost 6 bases and 3 bases, in that order; junction bases with no gene match: 12. Germline V gene data show CDR1 as MNHNY and CDR2 as SVGAGI (reference sequence). This CDR3 has 16 residues. The specimen sequenced was PBMCs. The receptor comes from a woman aged 25 to 39 in good health and CMV-seronegative. V usage is TRBV6-6 and J usage is TRBJ2-7, with 9 bases that match TRBD2. In nucleotides, the CDR3 is TGTGCCAGCAGGAGTTTAGCGGGAGTTAAGCTCTACGAGCAGTACTTC. It specifies CASRSLAGVKLYEQYF.